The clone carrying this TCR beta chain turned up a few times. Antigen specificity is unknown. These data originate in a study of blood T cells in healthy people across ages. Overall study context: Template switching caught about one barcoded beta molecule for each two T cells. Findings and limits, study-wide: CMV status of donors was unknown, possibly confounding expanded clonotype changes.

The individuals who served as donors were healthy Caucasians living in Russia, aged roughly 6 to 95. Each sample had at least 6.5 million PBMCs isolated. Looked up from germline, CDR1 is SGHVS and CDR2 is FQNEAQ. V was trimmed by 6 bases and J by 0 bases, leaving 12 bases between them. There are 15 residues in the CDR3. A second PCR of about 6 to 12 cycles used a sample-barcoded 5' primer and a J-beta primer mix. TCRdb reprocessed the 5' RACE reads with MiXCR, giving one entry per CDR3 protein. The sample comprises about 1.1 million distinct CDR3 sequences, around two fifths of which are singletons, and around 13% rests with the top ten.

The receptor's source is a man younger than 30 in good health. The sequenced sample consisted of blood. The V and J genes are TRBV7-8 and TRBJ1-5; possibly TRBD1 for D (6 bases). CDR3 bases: TGTGCCAGCAGGCCTGGACAGAATAGCAATCAGCCCCAGCATTTT. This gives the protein CASRPGQNSNQPQHF.